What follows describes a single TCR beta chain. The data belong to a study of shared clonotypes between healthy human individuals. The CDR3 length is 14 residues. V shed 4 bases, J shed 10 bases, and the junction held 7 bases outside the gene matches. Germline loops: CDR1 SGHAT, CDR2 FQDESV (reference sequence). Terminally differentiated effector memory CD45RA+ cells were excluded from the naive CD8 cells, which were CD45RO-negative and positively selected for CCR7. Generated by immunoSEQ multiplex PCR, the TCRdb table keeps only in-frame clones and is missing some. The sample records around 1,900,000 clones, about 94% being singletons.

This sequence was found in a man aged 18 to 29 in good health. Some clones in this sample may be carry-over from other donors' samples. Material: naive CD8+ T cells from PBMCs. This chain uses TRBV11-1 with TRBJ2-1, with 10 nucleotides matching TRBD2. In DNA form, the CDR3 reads TGTGCCAGCAGCTCCGGGACTAGCGCCTACGAGCAGTTCTTC. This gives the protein CASSSGTSAYEQFF.